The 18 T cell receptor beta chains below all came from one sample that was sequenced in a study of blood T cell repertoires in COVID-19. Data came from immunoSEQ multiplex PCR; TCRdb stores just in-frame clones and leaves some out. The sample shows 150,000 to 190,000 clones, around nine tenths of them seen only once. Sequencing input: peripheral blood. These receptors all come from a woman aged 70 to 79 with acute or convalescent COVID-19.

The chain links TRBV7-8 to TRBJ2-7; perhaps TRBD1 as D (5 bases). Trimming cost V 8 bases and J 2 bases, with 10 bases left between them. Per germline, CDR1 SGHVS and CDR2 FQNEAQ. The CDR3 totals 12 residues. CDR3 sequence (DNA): TGTGCCAGCTCTATACAGGCCTACGAGCAGTACTTC. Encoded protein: CASSIQAYEQYF. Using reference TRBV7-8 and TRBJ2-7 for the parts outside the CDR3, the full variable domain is GAGVSQSPRYKVAKRGQDVALRCDPISGHVSLFWYQQALGQGPEFLTYFQNEAQLDKSGLPSDRFFAERPEGSVSTLKIQRTQQEDSAVYLCASSIQAYEQYFGPGTRLTVT.

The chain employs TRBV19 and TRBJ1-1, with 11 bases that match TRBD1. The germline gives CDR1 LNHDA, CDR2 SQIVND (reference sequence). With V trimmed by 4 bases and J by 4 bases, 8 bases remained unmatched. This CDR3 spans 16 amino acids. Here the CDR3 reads CASSTRTGGLSTEAFF. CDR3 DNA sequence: TGTGCCAGTAGTACTCGGACAGGGGGCTTGAGCACTGAAGCTTTCTTT. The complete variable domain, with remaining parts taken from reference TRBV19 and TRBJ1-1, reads DGGITQSPKYLFRKEGQNVTLSCEQNLNHDAMYWYRQDPGQGLRLIYYSQIVNDFQKGDIAEGYSVSREKKESFPLTVTSAQKNPTAFYLCASSTRTGGLSTEAFFGQGTRLTVV.

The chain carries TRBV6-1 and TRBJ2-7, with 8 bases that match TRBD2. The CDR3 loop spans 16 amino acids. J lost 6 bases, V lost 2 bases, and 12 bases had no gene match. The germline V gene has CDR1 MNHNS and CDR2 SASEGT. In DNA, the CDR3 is TGTGCCAGCAGTGAATCGGGGGGGACACCGGCTCTCGAGCAGTACGTC. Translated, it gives CASSESGGTPALEQYV.

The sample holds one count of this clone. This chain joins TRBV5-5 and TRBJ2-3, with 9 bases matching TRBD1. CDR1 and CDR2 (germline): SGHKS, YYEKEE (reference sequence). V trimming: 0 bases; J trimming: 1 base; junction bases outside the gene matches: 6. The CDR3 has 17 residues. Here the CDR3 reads CASSLVTGGSRTDTQYF. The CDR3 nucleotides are TGTGCCAGCAGCTTGGTGACAGGGGGTTCCCGCACAGATACGCAGTATTTT. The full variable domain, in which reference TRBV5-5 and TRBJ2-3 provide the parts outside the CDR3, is DAGVTQSPTHLIKTRGQQVTLRCSPISGHKSVSWYQQVLGQGPQFIFQYYEKEERGRGNFPDRFSARQFPNYSSELNVNALLLGDSALYLCASSLVTGGSRTDTQYFGPGTRLTVL.

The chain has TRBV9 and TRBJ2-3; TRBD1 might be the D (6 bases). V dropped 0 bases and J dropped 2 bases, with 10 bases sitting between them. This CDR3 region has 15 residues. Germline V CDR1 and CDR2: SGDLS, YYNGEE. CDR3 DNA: TGTGCCAGCAGCGTAGCTGTGGGGGCCACAGATACGCAGTATTTT. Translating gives CASSVAVGATDTQYF.

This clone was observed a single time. This chain's CDR3 is CASSSGTAAMNTEAFF. The CDR3 DNA sequence: TGTGCCAGCAGTTCAGGGACAGCAGCCATGAACACTGAAGCTTTCTTT. V is TRBV6-2 or TRBV6-3 and J is TRBJ1-1, with TRBD1 matching 7 bases. Unmatched junction bases numbered 8, after V lost 4 bases and J lost 0 bases. CDR3 length: 16 residues. Germline assignment: CDR1 MNHEY and CDR2 SVGEGT.

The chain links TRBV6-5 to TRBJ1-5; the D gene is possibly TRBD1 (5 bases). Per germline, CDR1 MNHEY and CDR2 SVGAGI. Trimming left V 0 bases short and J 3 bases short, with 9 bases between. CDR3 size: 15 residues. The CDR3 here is CASSYSGQFNQPQHF. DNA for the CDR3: TGTGCCAGCAGTTACTCGGGGCAGTTCAATCAGCCCCAGCATTTT.

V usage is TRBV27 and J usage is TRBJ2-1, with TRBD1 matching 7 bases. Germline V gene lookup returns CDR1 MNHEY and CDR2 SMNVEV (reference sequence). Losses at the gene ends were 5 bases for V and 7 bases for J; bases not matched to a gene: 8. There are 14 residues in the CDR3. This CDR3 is CASSAILTGNEQFF. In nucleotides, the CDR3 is TGTGCCAGCAGTGCGATCTTGACAGGGAATGAGCAGTTCTTC.

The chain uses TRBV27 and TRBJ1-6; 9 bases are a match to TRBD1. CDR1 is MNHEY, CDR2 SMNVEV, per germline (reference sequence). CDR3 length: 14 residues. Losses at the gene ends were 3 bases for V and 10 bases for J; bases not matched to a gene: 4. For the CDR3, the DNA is TGTGCCAGCAGTTTGGACAGGGGTGTGTCACCCCTCCACTTT. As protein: CASSLDRGVSPLHF.

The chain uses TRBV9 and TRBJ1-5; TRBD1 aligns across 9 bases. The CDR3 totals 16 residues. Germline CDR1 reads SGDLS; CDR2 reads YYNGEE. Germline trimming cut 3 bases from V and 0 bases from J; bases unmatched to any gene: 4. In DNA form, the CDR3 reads TGTGCCAGCAGCGCGGGACAGGGTATTAGCAATCAGCCCCAGCATTTT. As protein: CASSAGQGISNQPQHF. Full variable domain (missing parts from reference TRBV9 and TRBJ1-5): DSGVTQTPKHLITATGQRVTLRCSPRSGDLSVYWYQQSLDQGLQFLIQYYNGEERAKGNILERFSAQQFPDLHSELNLSSLELGDSALYFCASSAGQGISNQPQHFGDGTRLSIL.

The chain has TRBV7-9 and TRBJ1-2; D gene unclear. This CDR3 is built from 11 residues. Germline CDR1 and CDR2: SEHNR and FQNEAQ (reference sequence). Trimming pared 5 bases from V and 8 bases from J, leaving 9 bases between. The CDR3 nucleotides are TGTGCCAGCAGCCTCCTAGGCGGCTACACCTTC. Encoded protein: CASSLLGGYTF. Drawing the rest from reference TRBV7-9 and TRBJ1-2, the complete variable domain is DTGVSQNPRHKITKRGQNVTFRCDPISEHNRLYWYRQTLGQGPEFLTYFQNEAQLEKSRLLSDRFSAERPKGSFSTLEIQRTEQGDSAMYLCASSLLGGYTFGSGTRLTVV.

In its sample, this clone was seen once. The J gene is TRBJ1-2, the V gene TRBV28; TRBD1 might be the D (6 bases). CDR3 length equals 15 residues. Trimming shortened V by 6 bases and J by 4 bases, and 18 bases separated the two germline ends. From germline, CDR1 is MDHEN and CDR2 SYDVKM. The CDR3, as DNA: TGTGCCAGCAGGCTCCTGGGGACAACGGGCTATGGCTACACCTTC. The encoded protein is CASRLLGTTGYGYTF.

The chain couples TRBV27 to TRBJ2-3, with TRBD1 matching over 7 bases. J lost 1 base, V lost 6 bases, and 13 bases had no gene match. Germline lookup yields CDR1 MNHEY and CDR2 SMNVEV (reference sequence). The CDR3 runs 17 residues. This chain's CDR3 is CASRANRGRDGTDTQYF. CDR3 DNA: TGTGCCAGCAGGGCTAATAGGGGGCGCGACGGCACAGATACGCAGTATTTT.

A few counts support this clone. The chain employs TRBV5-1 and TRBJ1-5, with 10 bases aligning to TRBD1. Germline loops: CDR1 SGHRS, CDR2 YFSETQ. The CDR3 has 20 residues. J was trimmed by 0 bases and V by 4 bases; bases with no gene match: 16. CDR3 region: CASSPHGGTGVAYSNQPQHF. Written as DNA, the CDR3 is TGCGCCAGCAGCCCACATGGGGGGACAGGGGTGGCGTATAGCAATCAGCCCCAGCATTTT.

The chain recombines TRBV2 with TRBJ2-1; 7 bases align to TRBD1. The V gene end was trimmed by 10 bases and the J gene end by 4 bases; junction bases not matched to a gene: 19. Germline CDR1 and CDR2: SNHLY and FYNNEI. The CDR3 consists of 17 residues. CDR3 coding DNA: TGTGCCACCAGACACTCCTTGGGGACAGCGAGATACAATGAGCAGTTCTTC. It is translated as CATRHSLGTARYNEQFF. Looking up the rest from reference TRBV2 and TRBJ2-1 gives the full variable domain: EPEVTQTPSHQVTQMGQEVILRCVPISNHLYFYWYRQILGQKVEFLVSFYNNEISEKSEIFDDQFSVERPDGSNFTLKIRSTKLEDSAMYFCATRHSLGTARYNEQFFGPGTRLTVL.

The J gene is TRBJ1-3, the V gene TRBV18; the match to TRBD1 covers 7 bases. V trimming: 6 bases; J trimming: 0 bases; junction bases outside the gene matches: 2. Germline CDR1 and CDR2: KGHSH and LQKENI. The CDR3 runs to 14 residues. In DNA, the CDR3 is TGTGCCAGCTCGGGACAGAGCTCTGGAAACACCATATATTTT. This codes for CASSGQSSGNTIYF.

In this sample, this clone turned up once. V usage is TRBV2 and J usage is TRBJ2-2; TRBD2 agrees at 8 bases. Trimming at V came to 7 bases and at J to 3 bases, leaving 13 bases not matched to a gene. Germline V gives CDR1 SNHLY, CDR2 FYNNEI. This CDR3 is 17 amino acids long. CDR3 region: CASKGHGGGAYTGELFF. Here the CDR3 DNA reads TGTGCCAGCAAGGGCCACGGGGGGGGCGCGTACACCGGGGAGCTGTTTTTT.

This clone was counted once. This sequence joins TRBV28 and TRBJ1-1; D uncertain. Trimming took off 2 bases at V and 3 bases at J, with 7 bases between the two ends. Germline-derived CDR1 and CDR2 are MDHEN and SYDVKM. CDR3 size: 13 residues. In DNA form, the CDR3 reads TGTGCCAGCAGTTTACCCCCGGACACTGAAGCTTTCTTT. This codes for CASSLPPDTEAFF.